Listed below are T cell receptor beta chains from one sample, sequenced in a study of cytomegalovirus exposure and HLA in healthy donors. Profiling relied on immunoSEQ multiplex PCR, and the TCRdb table lists in-frame clones only, not all of them. The table records some 110,000 clones, 60% to 75% of them present only once. Material: PBMCs. Source of these receptors: a woman aged 45-65 years in good health and CMV-seropositive. Both conserved end residues are part of each CDR3. D genes are given only for firm matches. Rows give clone size only sometimes, using once, few, many, or a class for an expanded clone.

-	TRBV6-5	TRBJ2-2	-	TGTGCCAGCACTCGGTCCGAGGACACCGGGGAGCTGTTTTTT	CASTRSEDTGELFF
-	TRBV5-6	TRBJ2-7	-	TGTGCCAGCAGCCCCGGGAGAGGCTACGAGCAGTACTTC	CASSPGRGYEQYF
TRBD1	TRBV19	TRBJ1-5	few	TGTGCCAGTAGTAGCGGACAGGGGTCGATGCAGCCCCAGCATTTT	CASSSGQGSMQPQHF
TRBD1	TRBV4-1	TRBJ2-1	-	TGCGCCAGCAGACGACCAGGGGGCTCCTACAATGAGCAGTTCTTC	CASRRPGGSYNEQFF
-	TRBV2	TRBJ1-5	few	TGTGCCAGCAGTCGGACAGACAATCAGCCCCAGCATTTT	CASSRTDNQPQHF
-	TRBV5-8	TRBJ2-2	-	TGTGCCAGCAGCTTGGTACAGACCGCGAACACCGGGGAGCTGTTTTTT	CASSLVQTANTGELFF
TRBD1	TRBV10-3	TRBJ1-2	-	TGTGCCATCAGTGGTTCGGACAGGGCCGCTTTTTTCTCTAACTATGGCTACACCTTC	CAISGSDRAAFFSNYGYTF
TRBD2	TRBV11-2	TRBJ2-5	-	TGTGCCAGCAGCTTAGGGACGGGGGGGCCTCAAGAGACCCAGTACTTC	CASSLGTGGPQETQYF
TRBD2	TRBV30	TRBJ2-2	-	TGTGCCTGGAGTGTACTTAGTGTTAGCGGGGGGATGAACACCGGGGAGCTGTTTTTT	CAWSVLSVSGGMNTGELFF
TRBD2	TRBV2	TRBJ2-5	-	TGTGCCAGCAGTGAACTGGCTAGCGGGGGGGCAGAGACCCAGTACTTC	CASSELASGGAETQYF
TRBD2	TRBV5-4	TRBJ2-1	-	TGTGCCAGCAGTCTAGCGGGGGCCTACAATGAGCAGTTCTTC	CASSLAGAYNEQFF